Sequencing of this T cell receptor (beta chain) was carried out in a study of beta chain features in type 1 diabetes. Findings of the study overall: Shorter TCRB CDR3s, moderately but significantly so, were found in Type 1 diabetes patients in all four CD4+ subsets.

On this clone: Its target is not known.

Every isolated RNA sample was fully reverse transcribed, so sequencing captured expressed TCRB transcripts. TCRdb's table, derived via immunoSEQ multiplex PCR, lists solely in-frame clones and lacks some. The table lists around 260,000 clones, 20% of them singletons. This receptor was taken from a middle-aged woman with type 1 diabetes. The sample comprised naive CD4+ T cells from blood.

CDR3 region: CASRGWQGSTGELFF. In DNA form, the CDR3 reads TGTGCCAGCAGGGGATGGCAGGGTTCGACCGGGGAGCTGTTTTTT. The J gene is TRBJ2-2, the V gene TRBV2; weak D call: TRBD1 (5 bases). Germline V lookup: CDR1 SNHLY, CDR2 FYNNEI. CDR3 length equals 15 residues. V lost 6 bases to trimming and J lost 5 bases, with 16 bases between them.